Listed below are T cell receptor beta chains from one sample, sequenced in a study of shared clonotypes between healthy human individuals. Sequencing used immunoSEQ multiplex PCR; TCRdb keeps in-frame clones, though not all of them. The top ten clones hold more than 0.9% of a sample with over a million clones, around 97% of them seen once. Sample: naive CD4+ T cells sorted from blood. Receptor source: a man aged 25-45 years in good health. Each CDR3 is given with its conserved first and last residue. A D gene is named only where the DNA matches it firmly. Some rows mark clone size as missing; the rest say once, few, many or name a class of expanded clone.

>TRBJ2-7|TRBD1|TRBV5-1|.
CASSLGWGQGAEEQYF
TGCGCCAGCAGCTTAGGTTGGGGACAGGGAGCGGAAGAGCAGTACTTC
>TRBJ2-1|.|TRBV9|.
CASSVDGTGYNEQFF
TGTGCCAGCAGCGTAGATGGGACTGGCTACAATGAGCAGTTCTTC
>TRBJ2-3|TRBD2|TRBV19|.
CASTRLAGRLDTQYF
TGTGCCAGTACCCGACTAGCGGGACGTTTGGATACGCAGTATTTT
>TRBJ2-1|TRBD1|TRBV5-1|once
CASSYPSDRSSYNEQFF
TGCGCCAGCAGCTACCCGTCGGACAGGAGCTCCTACAATGAGCAGTTCTTC
>TRBJ2-7|.|TRBV5-1|.
CASSLRFGSEGYEQYF
TGCGCCAGCAGCTTGCGTTTTGGGAGCGAGGGCTACGAGCAGTACTTC
>TRBJ2-7|TRBD1|TRBV7-2|.
CASSAPLRHGTVINYEQYF
TGTGCCAGCAGCGCACCTCTGCGACATGGGACAGTTATAAACTACGAGCAGTACTTC
>TRBJ2-1|.|TRBV18|.
CASSPPSASEQFF
TGTGCCAGCTCACCACCCTCGGCGAGTGAGCAGTTCTTC
>TRBJ2-5|.|TRBV5-4|.
CASSLTETQYF
TGTGCCAGCAGCTTGACAGAGACCCAGTACTTC
>TRBJ2-5|.|TRBV7-8|.
CASSRTEVQETQYF
TGTGCCAGCAGCCGCACAGAAGTCCAAGAGACCCAGTACTTC
>TRBJ2-1|.|TRBV28|.
CASSFSLSGMFIGNEQFF
TGTGCCAGCAGTTTCTCCCTCTCCGGGATGTTTATAGGCAATGAGCAGTTCTTC
>TRBJ1-2|.|TRBV5-1|.
CASSWEGGLPNYGYTF
TGCGCCAGCAGCTGGGAAGGGGGTTTGCCTAACTATGGCTACACCTTC
>TRBJ2-1|.|TRBV6-4|.
CASSTTGGDNEQFF
TGTGCCAGCAGCACGACAGGAGGGGACAATGAGCAGTTCTTC
>TRBJ2-5|.|TRBV5-6|.
CASSLKQGQETQYF
TGTGCCAGCAGCTTGAAACAGGGCCAAGAGACCCAGTACTTC
>TRBJ2-3|TRBD1|TRBV7-3|once
CASSPDRQDTQYF
TGTGCCAGCAGCCCGGACAGGCAAGATACGCAGTATTTT
>TRBJ1-2|.|TRBV25-1|.
CASSESGAAGGYTF
TGTGCCAGCAGTGAGTCGGGGGCGGCAGGGGGCTACACCTTC
>TRBJ1-1|TRBD1|TRBV28|few
CASRHRGRGIIEAFF
TGTGCCAGCAGGCACAGGGGGCGAGGCATCATTGAAGCTTTCTTT
>TRBJ2-7|.|TRBV27|.
CASSKISGTLYF
TGTGCCAGCAGTAAAATCTCGGGGACGCTGTACTTC
>TRBJ1-4|TRBD1|TRBV5-6|.
CASSLVGQGARELFF
TGTGCCAGCAGCTTGGTCGGACAGGGGGCGAGGGAACTGTTTTTT
>TRBJ2-6|.|TRBV28|.
CATRPGANVLTF
TGTGCCACGCGACCTGGGGCCAACGTCCTGACTTTC
>TRBJ2-3|TRBD2|TRBV6-4|.
CASSLLAGGTDTQYF
TGTGCCAGCAGCCTACTAGCGGGAGGCACAGATACGCAGTATTTT
>TRBJ2-7|TRBD2|TRBV5-1|many
CASSWTSGTDEQYF
TGCGCCAGCAGCTGGACTAGCGGGACCGACGAGCAGTACTTC
>TRBJ2-7|TRBD2|TRBV28|.
CASSFGLAGGGPPYEQYF
TGTGCCAGCAGTTTCGGCCTAGCGGGAGGGGGGCCCCCCTACGAGCAGTACTTC
>TRBJ1-1|.|TRBV18|.
CASSPSHKNTEAFF
TGTGCCAGCTCACCGTCACATAAGAACACTGAAGCTTTCTTT
>TRBJ2-1|TRBD1|TRBV5-1|once
CASSPEGTGQGQFF
TGCGCCAGCAGCCCCGAGGGGACAGGGCAAGGGCAGTTCTTC
>TRBJ2-1|TRBD2|TRBV9|.
CASSHGVAGTYNEQFF
TGTGCCAGCAGCCATGGGGTAGCGGGTACCTACAATGAGCAGTTCTTC
>TRBJ2-5|.|TRBV14|.
CASSQFVQETQYF
TGTGCCAGCAGCCAATTTGTCCAAGAGACCCAGTACTTC
>TRBJ2-4|.|TRBV13|.
CASSLGGVSLAKNIQYF
TGTGCCAGCAGCTTAGGAGGGGTCAGCCTAGCCAAAAACATTCAGTACTTC
>TRBJ2-7|.|TRBV28|.
CASRGRYEQYF
TGTGCCAGCAGGGGCCGATACGAGCAGTACTTC
>TRBJ1-1|.|TRBV28|.
CASSLFGAEAFF
TGTGCCAGCAGTTTATTTGGGGCTGAAGCTTTCTTT
>TRBJ2-3|.|TRBV6-6|.
CGSNGGTDTQYF
TGTGGTAGTAACGGGGGCACAGATACGCAGTATTTT
>TRBJ2-3|TRBD2|TRBV28|.
CASSLRSGGADTQYF
TGTGCCAGCAGTTTGAGGTCGGGAGGGGCAGATACGCAGTATTTT
>TRBJ1-5|.|TRBV11-3|.
CASSLAAGNQPQHF
TGTGCCAGCAGCTTAGCGGCAGGTAATCAGCCCCAGCATTTT
>TRBJ2-1|TRBD2|TRBV5-1|.
CASSLEVAGAGGNEQFF
TGCGCCAGCAGCTTGGAGGTAGCGGGAGCCGGAGGAAATGAGCAGTTCTTC
>TRBJ2-1|TRBD2|TRBV11-2|.
CASSTRLASYNEQFF
TGTGCCAGCAGCACCCGACTAGCGAGCTACAATGAGCAGTTCTTC
>TRBJ2-2|.|TRBV5-1|.
CASSLGIGELFF
TGCGCCAGCAGCTTGGGGATTGGGGAGCTGTTTTTT
>TRBJ2-1|.|TRBV5-1|.
CASSLGGDYNEQFF
TGCGCCAGCAGCTTAGGTGGGGACTACAATGAGCAGTTCTTC
>TRBJ2-1|TRBD2|TRBV19|.
CASSVTSEPYNEQFF
TGTGCCAGTAGTGTGACTAGCGAACCCTACAATGAGCAGTTCTTC
>TRBJ2-3|TRBD1|TRBV2|.
CASSERTGATDTQYF
TGTGCCAGCAGTGAGAGGACAGGCGCCACAGATACGCAGTATTTT
>TRBJ1-5|.|TRBV28|.
CASSLGGQVGNQPQHF
TGTGCCAGCAGTTTAGGAGGGCAGGTGGGAAATCAGCCCCAGCATTTT
>TRBJ2-7|.|TRBV20-1|.
CSAHRTDEQYF
TGCAGTGCCCACCGGACGGACGAGCAGTACTTC
>TRBJ1-3|.|TRBV12-2|.
CASRYDPGNTIYF
TGTGCAAGTCGCTACGACCCTGGAAACACCATATATTTT
>TRBJ2-4|.|TRBV19|.
CASSIGKNIQYF
TGTGCCAGTAGTATCGGCAAAAACATTCAGTACTTC
>TRBJ2-5|.|TRBV5-4|once
CASSSVWGDQETQYF
TGTGCCAGCAGCTCAGTGTGGGGGGACCAAGAGACCCAGTACTTC
>TRBJ1-4|.|TRBV7-6|.
CASSLTGTASNEKLFF
TGTGCCAGCAGCTTAACCGGGACCGCCTCCAATGAAAAACTGTTTTTT
>TRBJ2-7|TRBD1|TRBV25-1|.
CASKGQGRRNEQYF
TGTGCCAGCAAAGGACAGGGGCGAAGAAACGAGCAGTACTTC
>TRBJ1-5|.|TRBV28|.
CASSLPGGIYQPQHF
TGTGCCAGCAGCCTCCCCGGGGGTATTTATCAGCCCCAGCATTTT
>TRBJ2-3|.|TRBV6-4|once
CASSDTASNTDTQYF
TGTGCCAGCAGTGACACGGCTAGTAACACAGATACGCAGTATTTT
>TRBJ2-5|TRBD1|TRBV5-4|.
CASSTGQGDYQETQYF
TGTGCCAGCAGCACCGGACAGGGGGATTACCAAGAGACCCAGTACTTC
>TRBJ2-7|.|TRBV7-9|.
CASSLDGLQYEQYF
TGTGCCAGCAGCTTAGACGGTTTACAGTACGAGCAGTACTTC
>TRBJ1-2|TRBD1|TRBV18|.
CASSPLGQTNYGYTF
TGTGCCAGCTCACCACTGGGACAGACTAACTATGGCTACACCTTC
>TRBJ2-3|TRBD2|TRBV18|.
CASSPGGAGTTDTQYF
TGTGCCAGCTCCCCCGGGGGAGCGGGGACCACAGATACGCAGTATTTT
>TRBJ1-1|TRBD1|TRBV4-2|.
CASSITGVRDTEAFF
TGTGCCAGCAGCATTACAGGGGTAAGGGACACTGAAGCTTTCTTT
>TRBJ1-1|.|TRBV6-5|.
CASSPKVEAFF
TGTGCCAGCAGCCCTAAGGTTGAAGCTTTCTTT
>TRBJ2-7|TRBD2|TRBV6-5|.
CASSRFAGVDEQYF
TGTGCCAGCAGTCGATTCGCGGGAGTGGACGAGCAGTACTTC
>TRBJ2-5|.|TRBV28|once
CASSLLRPTRETQYF
TGTGCCAGCAGTTTACTCAGGCCGACGCGAGAGACCCAGTACTTC
>TRBJ2-1|.|TRBV5-4|.
CASSLAGGTNNEQFF
TGTGCCAGCAGCTTGGCTGGCGGGACGAACAATGAGCAGTTCTTC
>TRBJ1-1|.|TRBV29-1|.
CSVRITAVNTEAFF
TGCAGCGTTCGAATTACAGCGGTCAACACTGAAGCTTTCTTT
>TRBJ1-2|TRBD1|TRBV5-1|.
CASSSDTGQPKYGYTF
TGCGCCAGCAGCTCGGATACGGGACAGCCGAAATATGGCTACACCTTC
>TRBJ2-3|.|TRBV5-5|.
CASSTPTIDTQYF
TGTGCCAGCAGCACCCCTACGATTGATACGCAGTATTTT